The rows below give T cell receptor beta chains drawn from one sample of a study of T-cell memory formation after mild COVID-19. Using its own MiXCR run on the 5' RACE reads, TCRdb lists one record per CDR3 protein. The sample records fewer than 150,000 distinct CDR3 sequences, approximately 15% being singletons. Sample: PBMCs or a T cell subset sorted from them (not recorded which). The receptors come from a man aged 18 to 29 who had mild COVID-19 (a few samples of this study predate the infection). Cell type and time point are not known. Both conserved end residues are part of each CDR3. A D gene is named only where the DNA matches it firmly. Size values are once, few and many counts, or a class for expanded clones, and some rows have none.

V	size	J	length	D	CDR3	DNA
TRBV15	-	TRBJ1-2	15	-	CATSRRGTDGYGYTF	TGTGCCACCAGCAGACGCGGGACCGACGGCTATGGCTACACCTTC
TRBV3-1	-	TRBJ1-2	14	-	CASSQDPASYGYTF	TGTGCCAGCAGCCAAGATCCGGCTTCCTATGGCTACACCTTC
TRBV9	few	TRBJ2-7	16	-	CASSARSSGGSGEQYF	TGTGCCAGCAGCGCCCGTAGCTCGGGGGGCTCCGGCGAGCAGTACTTC
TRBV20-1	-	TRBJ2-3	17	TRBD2	CSAFLVHTGGIADTQYF	TGCAGTGCCTTCCTCGTCCATACGGGGGGGATCGCAGATACGCAGTATTTT
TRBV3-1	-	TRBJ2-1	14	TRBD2	CASSQAGGPDEQFF	TGTGCCAGCAGCCAGGCGGGGGGGCCGGATGAGCAGTTCTTC
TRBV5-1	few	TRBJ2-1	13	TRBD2	CASSSDPGGEQFF	TGCGCCAGCAGCTCTGATCCGGGGGGTGAGCAGTTCTTC
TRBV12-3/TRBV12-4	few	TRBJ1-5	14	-	CASSRSNSNQPQHF	TGTGCCAGCAGTCGTAGTAATAGCAATCAGCCCCAGCATTTT
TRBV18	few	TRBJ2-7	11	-	CASSSSLEQYF	TGTGCCAGCTCATCTTCTCTCGAGCAGTACTTC
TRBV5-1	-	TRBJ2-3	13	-	CASSPRRADTQYF	TGCGCCAGCAGCCCCAGGAGGGCAGATACGCAGTATTTT
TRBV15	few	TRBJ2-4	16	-	CATSRDLGQVKNIQYF	TGTGCCACCAGCAGAGATCTCGGGCAAGTCAAAAACATTCAGTACTTC
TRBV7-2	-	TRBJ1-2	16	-	CASSLRLAGSRYGYTF	TGTGCCAGCAGCTTAAGGCTGGCAGGGTCTCGCTATGGCTACACCTTC
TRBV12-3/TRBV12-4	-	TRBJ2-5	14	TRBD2	CACMPGLGMETQYF	TGTGCCTGCATGCCGGGACTAGGGATGGAGACCCAGTACTTC
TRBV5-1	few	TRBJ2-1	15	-	CASSLTGHPYNEQFF	TGCGCCAGCAGCTTGACCGGACACCCATACAATGAGCAGTTCTTC
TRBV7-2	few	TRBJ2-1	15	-	CASSLDQGPYNEQFF	TGTGCCAGCAGCTTAGACCAGGGTCCCTACAATGAGCAGTTCTTC
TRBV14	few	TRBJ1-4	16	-	CASSQDGRQPGEKLFF	TGTGCCAGCAGCCAAGACGGAAGGCAGCCAGGGGAAAAACTGTTTTTT
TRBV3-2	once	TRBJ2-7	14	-	CASSQGTSSDEQYF	TGTGCCAGCAGCCAGGGGACGTCGTCGGACGAGCAGTACTTC
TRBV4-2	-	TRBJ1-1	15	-	CASSSRTAVDTEAFF	TGTGCCAGCAGCTCTCGGACGGCGGTGGACACTGAAGCTTTCTTT
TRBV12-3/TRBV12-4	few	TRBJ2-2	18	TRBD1	CASSLTVPGQGETGELFF	TGTGCCAGCAGTTTAACGGTCCCAGGACAGGGTGAAACCGGGGAGCTGTTTTTT
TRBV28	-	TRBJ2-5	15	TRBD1	CASSIRTGGLETQYF	TGTGCCAGCAGTATAAGGACAGGGGGCCTCGAGACCCAGTACTTC
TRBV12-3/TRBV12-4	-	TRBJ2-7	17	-	CASSLARRGTLVYEQYF	TGTGCCAGCAGTTTAGCGCGTCGAGGGACACTAGTCTACGAGCAGTACTTC
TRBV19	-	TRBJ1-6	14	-	CASSGLTYNSPLHF	TGTGCCAGTAGTGGTCTCACCTATAATTCACCCCTCCACTTT
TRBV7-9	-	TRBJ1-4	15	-	CASSFWGGRGEKLFF	TGTGCCAGCAGCTTTTGGGGTGGTCGAGGTGAAAAACTGTTTTTT
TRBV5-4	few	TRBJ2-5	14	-	CASSLNTNQETQYF	TGTGCCAGCAGCTTAAATACCAACCAAGAGACCCAGTACTTC
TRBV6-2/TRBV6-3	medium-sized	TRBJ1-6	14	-	CASSYSGGTSPLHF	TGTGCCAGCAGTTACTCGGGGGGGACTTCACCCCTCCACTTT
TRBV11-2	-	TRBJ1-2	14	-	CASSLGNSLTGYTF	TGTGCCAGCAGCTTAGGTAACAGTCTGACTGGCTACACCTTC
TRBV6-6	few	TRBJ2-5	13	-	CASRATSIETQYF	TGTGCCAGCAGGGCTACCTCCATAGAGACCCAGTACTTC
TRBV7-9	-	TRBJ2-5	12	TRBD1	CASAQGAETQYF	TGTGCCAGCGCACAGGGGGCTGAGACCCAGTACTTC
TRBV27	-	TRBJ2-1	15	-	CASSFSDGSYNEQFF	TGTGCCAGCAGTTTCTCGGATGGCTCCTACAATGAGCAGTTCTTC
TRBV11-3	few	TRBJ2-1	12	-	CASSSSLNEQFF	TGTGCCAGCAGCTCGTCCCTTAATGAGCAGTTCTTC
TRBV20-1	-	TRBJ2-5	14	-	CSARDALGEETQYF	TGCAGTGCTAGAGATGCACTAGGAGAAGAGACCCAGTACTTC
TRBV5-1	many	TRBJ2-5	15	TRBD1	CASSFGQGAGETQYF	TGCGCCAGCAGCTTCGGACAGGGGGCAGGAGAGACCCAGTACTTC
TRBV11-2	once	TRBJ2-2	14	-	CASSLGGSAGELFF	TGTGCCAGCAGCTTAGGGGGTAGCGCCGGGGAGCTGTTTTTT
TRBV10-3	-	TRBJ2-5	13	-	CAIRGLRKETQYF	TGTGCCATCAGGGGACTGAGGAAAGAGACCCAGTACTTC
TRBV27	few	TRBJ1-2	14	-	CASSFPETEYGYTF	TGTGCCAGCAGTTTTCCCGAGACGGAGTATGGCTACACCTTC
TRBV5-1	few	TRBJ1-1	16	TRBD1	CASGDRGRDPSSEAFF	TGCGCCAGCGGAGACAGGGGGCGCGATCCTTCTTCTGAAGCTTTCTTT
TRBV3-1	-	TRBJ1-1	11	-	CATRGGTEAFF	TGTGCCACACGAGGGGGCACTGAAGCTTTCTTT
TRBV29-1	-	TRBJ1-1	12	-	CSVDVMNTEAFF	TGCAGCGTTGACGTTATGAACACTGAAGCTTTCTTT
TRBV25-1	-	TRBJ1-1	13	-	CASRGQVGSEAFF	TGTGCCAGCAGAGGACAAGTGGGTAGTGAAGCTTTCTTT
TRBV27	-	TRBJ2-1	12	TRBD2	CASSTNGGKQFF	TGTGCCAGCAGTACTAACGGGGGGAAGCAGTTCTTC
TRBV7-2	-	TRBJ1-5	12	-	CASSLYNQPQHF	TGTGCCAGCAGCTTATATAATCAGCCCCAGCATTTT
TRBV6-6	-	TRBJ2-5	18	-	CASSYLSGSPGPQETQYF	TGTGCCAGCAGCTACCTGTCCGGATCCCCCGGGCCCCAAGAGACCCAGTACTTC
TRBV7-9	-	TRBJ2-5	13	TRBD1	CASSYTGAETQYF	TGTGCCAGCAGCTACACAGGGGCTGAGACCCAGTACTTC
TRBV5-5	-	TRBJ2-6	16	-	CASSLDVSSGANVLTF	TGTGCCAGCAGCTTGGATGTTAGCTCTGGGGCCAACGTCCTGACTTTC
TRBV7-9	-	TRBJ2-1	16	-	CASSHKVRVGRNEQFF	TGTGCCAGCAGCCATAAGGTCCGGGTGGGTCGCAATGAGCAGTTCTTC
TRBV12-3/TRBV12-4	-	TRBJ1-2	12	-	CASRGRGYGYTF	TGTGCCAGCAGGGGGCGCGGCTATGGCTACACCTTC
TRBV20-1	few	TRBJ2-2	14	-	CSASAPLNTGELFF	TGCAGTGCTAGTGCGCCTCTCAACACCGGGGAGCTGTTTTTT
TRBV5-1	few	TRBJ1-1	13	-	CASSFTLNTEAFF	TGCGCCAGCAGCTTTACCCTGAACACTGAAGCTTTCTTT
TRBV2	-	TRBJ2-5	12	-	CASGGYQETQYF	TGTGCCAGCGGCGGGTACCAAGAGACCCAGTACTTC
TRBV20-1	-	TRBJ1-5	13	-	CSASLGSNQPQHF	TGCAGTGCCTCTCTAGGGAGCAATCAGCCCCAGCATTTT
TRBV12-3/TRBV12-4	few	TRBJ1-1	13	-	CASLSRKRFEAFF	TGTGCCAGCTTGAGCAGGAAAAGATTTGAAGCTTTCTTT
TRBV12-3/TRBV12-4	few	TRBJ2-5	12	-	CASSPFGETQYF	TGTGCCAGCAGCCCCTTCGGAGAGACCCAGTACTTC
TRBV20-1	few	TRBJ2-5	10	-	CSASKETQYF	TGCAGTGCTTCCAAAGAGACCCAGTACTTC
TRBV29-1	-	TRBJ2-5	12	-	CSVGGLLETQYF	TGCAGCGTCGGGGGTCTCTTGGAGACCCAGTACTTC
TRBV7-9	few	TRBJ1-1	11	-	CASSLGGGAFF	TGTGCCAGCAGCTTAGGAGGAGGAGCTTTCTTT